The T cell receptor beta chain described here comes from a study of Ad26.COV2.S vaccination and SARS-CoV-2 variants. Whole-study results and caveats: Vaccine and placebo groups showed comparable non-spike TCR breadth.

The CDR3 covers 15 residues. Germline V gene lookup returns CDR1 MNHNY and CDR2 SVGAGI (reference sequence). Trimming cost V 3 bases and J 3 bases, with 12 bases left between them. Described treatment: over 15 received Ad26.COV2.S at low or high dose, single or two shots; about five received placebo; per-sample allocation not given. All samples were drawn on day 63, counting from the first vaccine or placebo injection. This vaccine is an Ad26 vector that expresses the Wuhan-strain SARS-CoV-2 spike. A note on this clone: Its antigen is unidentified.

Assay used: immunoSEQ multiplex PCR; TCRdb lists only in-frame clones, some missing. The sample contains around 400,000 clones, more than 80% of which appear only once. V and J are TRBV6-6 and TRBJ2-1; weak D call: TRBD2 (5 bases). The TCR sequence derives from a person aged 18-65 years who received the Ad26.COV2.S COVID-19 vaccine or a placebo. Sequenced material: peripheral blood, taken in a trial of Ad26.COV2.S vaccine versus placebo. Written as DNA, the CDR3 is TGTGCCAGCAGTTATAATGCGGGCAACTACAATGAGCAGTTCTTC. This encodes CASSYNAGNYNEQFF.